In its sample, the clone carrying this TCR beta chain was seen a few times. Germline V CDR1 and CDR2: SEHNR, FQNEAQ (reference sequence). CDR3 length: 14 amino acids. V was clipped by 4 bases and J by 8 bases; unmatched bases: 8. This sample is part of a study of response to subunit inactivated influenza vaccine. TCRdb reprocessed the RT-PCR reads with MiXCR, giving one entry per CDR3 protein. The sample has about 190,000 distinct CDR3 sequences, approximately 15% seen once; the top ten hold about 28%. V usage is TRBV7-9 and J usage is TRBJ2-1, with TRBD2 identical over 7 bases. The sequence derives from a man aged 45-65 years who received an inactivated influenza vaccine. The sample consisted of CD8+ T cells sorted from PBMCs, taken 5 to 6 days after vaccination. The CDR3 bases are TGTGCCAGCAGCTCTTCTGCGGGAGTGTATGAGCAGTTCTTC. This sequence encodes CASSSSAGVYEQFF.